A single sample gave rise to the 4 T cell receptor beta chains below, sequenced in a study of shared clonotypes between healthy human individuals. Assay used: immunoSEQ multiplex PCR; TCRdb lists only in-frame clones, some missing. The table records approximately 2,300,000 clones, roughly 92% of them present only once. Sequenced: naive CD4+ T cells from PBMCs. Subset meaning: CD45RA+ positively selected. All receptors come from a man between 18 and 29 years old in good health. Some clones in this sample may be carry-over from other donors' samples.

This clone was counted a few times. V is TRBV18 and J is TRBJ1-2; D is unclear. CDR1 KGHSH and CDR2 LQKENI come from the germline V gene. The CDR3 spans 15 residues. V lost 6 bases and J lost 2, with 16 bases in between. CDR3 protein: CASSRVLTENYGYTF. The CDR3 nucleotides are TGTGCCAGCTCCCGCGTTTTGACCGAGAACTATGGCTACACCTTC. Combining the CDR3 with reference TRBV18 and TRBJ1-2 gives the whole variable domain NAGVMQNPRHLVRRRGQEARLRCSPMKGHSHVYWYRQLPEEGLKFMVYLQKENIIDESGMPKERFSAEFPKEGPSILRIQQVVRGDSAAYFCASSRVLTENYGYTFGSGTRLTVV.

Details on this clone: Within the sample, other DNA sequences also encode this same CDR3. V and J are TRBV10-3 and TRBJ2-3; no definite D call. The CDR3 covers 12 residues. The V gene lost 3 bases and the J gene lost 2 bases, with 3 bases spanning the gap. Germline V CDR1 and CDR2: ENHRY, SYGVKD. The CDR3 DNA reads as TGTGCCATCAGTGAATACACAGATACGCAGTATTTT. It translates to CAISEYTDTQYF.

In DNA form, the CDR3 reads TGCGCCAGCAGTCCTCTAGCGGGAGGAAACATTCAGTACTTC. This sequence encodes CASSPLAGGNIQYF. The chain is built from TRBV5-1 and TRBJ2-4; the match to TRBD2 covers 11 bases. Germline V gene data show CDR1 as SGHRS and CDR2 as YFSETQ. The CDR3 has 14 residues. Trimming at V came to 5 bases and at J to 6 bases, leaving 4 bases not matched to a gene.

V and J are TRBV29-1 and TRBJ1-1; no clear D. The CDR3 runs to 13 residues. Germline CDR1 SQVTM, CDR2 ANQGSEA. V was pared by 4 bases and J by 0 bases, with 9 bases between. This CDR3 is CSVVRILNTEAFF. DNA of the CDR3: TGCAGCGTTGTGCGTATATTGAACACTGAAGCTTTCTTT.